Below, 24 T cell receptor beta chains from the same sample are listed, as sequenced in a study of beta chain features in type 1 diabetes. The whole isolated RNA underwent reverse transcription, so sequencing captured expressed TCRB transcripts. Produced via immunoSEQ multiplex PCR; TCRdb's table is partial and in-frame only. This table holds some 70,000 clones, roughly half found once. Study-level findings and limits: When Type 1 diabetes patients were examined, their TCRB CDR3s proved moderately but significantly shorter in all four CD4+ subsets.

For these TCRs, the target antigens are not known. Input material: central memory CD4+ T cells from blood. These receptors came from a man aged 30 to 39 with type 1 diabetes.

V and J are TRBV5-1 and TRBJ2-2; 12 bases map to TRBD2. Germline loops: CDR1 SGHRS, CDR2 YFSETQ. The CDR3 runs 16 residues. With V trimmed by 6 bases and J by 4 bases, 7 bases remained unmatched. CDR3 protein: CASIASGRAGTGELFF. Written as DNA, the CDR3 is TGCGCCAGCATTGCTAGCGGGAGGGCCGGCACCGGGGAGCTGTTTTTT.

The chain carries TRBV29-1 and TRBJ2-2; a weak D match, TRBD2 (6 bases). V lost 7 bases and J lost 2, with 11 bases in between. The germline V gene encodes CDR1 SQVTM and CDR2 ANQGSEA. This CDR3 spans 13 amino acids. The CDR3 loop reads CSALGTNTGELFF. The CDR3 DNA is TGCAGCGCCTTGGGGACTAACACCGGGGAGCTGTTTTTT.

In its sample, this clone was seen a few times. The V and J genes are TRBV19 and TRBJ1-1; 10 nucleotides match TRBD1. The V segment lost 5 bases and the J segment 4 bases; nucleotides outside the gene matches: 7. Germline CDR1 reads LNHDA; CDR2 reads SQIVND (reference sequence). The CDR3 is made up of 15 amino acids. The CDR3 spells CASSPRQGAPTEAFF. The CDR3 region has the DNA TGTGCCAGTAGTCCTAGACAGGGGGCTCCCACTGAAGCTTTCTTT.

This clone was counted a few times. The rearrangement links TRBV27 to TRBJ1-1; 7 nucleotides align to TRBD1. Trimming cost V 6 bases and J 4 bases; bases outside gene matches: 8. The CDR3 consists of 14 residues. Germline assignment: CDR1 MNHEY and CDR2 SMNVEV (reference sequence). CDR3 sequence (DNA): TGTGCCAGCAGGACCGGGACAGTGGGCACTGAAGCTTTCTTT. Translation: CASRTGTVGTEAFF.

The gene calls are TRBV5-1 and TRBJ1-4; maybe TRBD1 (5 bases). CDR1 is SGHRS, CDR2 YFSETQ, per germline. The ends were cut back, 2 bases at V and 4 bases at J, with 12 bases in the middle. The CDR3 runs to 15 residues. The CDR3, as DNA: TGCGCCAGCAGCTTAGTGGCAGGGATTAATGAAAAACTGTTTTTT. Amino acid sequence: CASSLVAGINEKLFF.

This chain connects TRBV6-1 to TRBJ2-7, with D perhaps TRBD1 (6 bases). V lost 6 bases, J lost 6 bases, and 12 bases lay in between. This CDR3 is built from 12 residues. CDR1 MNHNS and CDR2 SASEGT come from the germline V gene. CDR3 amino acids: CASRSTGSEQYF. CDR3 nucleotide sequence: TGTGCCAGCAGATCTACAGGGTCCGAGCAGTACTTC.

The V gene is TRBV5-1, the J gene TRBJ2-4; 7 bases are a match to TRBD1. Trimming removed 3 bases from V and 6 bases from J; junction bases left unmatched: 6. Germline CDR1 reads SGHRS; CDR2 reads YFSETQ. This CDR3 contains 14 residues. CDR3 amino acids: CASSSRDRLNIQYF. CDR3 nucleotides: TGCGCCAGCAGCTCCCGGGACAGACTAAACATTCAGTACTTC.

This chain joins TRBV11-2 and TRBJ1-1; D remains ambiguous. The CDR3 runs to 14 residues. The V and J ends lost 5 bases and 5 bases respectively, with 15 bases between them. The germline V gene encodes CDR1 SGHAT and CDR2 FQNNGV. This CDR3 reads CASSVEEGQTEAFF. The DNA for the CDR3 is TGTGCCAGCAGCGTGGAGGAGGGCCAAACTGAAGCTTTCTTT.

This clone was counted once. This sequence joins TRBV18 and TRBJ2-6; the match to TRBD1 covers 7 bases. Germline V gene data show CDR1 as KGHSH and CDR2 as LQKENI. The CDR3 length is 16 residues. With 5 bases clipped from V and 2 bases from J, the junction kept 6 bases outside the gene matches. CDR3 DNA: TGTGCCAGCTCAAAAATACAGGGGCCTGGGGCCAACGTCCTGACTTTC. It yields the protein CASSKIQGPGANVLTF.

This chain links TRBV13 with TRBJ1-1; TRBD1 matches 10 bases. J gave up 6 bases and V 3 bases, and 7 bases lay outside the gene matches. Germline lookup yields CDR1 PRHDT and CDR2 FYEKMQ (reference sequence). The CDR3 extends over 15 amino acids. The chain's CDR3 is CASSLTGGSGAEAFF. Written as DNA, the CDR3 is TGTGCCAGCAGCTTGACAGGGGGCTCGGGCGCTGAAGCTTTCTTT.

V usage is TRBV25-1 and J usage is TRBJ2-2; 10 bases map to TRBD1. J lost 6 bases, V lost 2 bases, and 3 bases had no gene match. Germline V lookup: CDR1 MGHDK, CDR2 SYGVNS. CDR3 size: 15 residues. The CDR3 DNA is TGTGCCAGCAGTGAAGGGACAGGGGATCCCGGGGAGCTGTTTTTT. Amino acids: CASSEGTGDPGELFF.

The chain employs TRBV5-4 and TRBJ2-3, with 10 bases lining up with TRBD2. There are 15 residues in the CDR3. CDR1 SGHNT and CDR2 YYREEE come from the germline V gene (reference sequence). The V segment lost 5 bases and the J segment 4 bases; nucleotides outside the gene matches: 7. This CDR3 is CASRPGLAGADTQYF. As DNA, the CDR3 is TGTGCCAGCAGACCGGGGCTAGCGGGGGCAGATACGCAGTATTTT.

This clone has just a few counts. The CDR3 DNA reads as TGTGCCAGCAGCTCGCAGGGGACCTCTATGAACACTGAAGCTTTCTTT. Translated: CASSSQGTSMNTEAFF. The chain uses TRBV7-9 and TRBJ1-1; possible D gene TRBD1, 6 bases. Trimming took off 4 bases at V and 0 bases at J, with 15 bases between the two ends. Germline V gene lookup returns CDR1 SEHNR and CDR2 FQNEAQ (reference sequence). This CDR3 spans 16 amino acids. Full variable domain (outside the CDR3, taken from reference TRBV7-9 and TRBJ1-1): DTGVSQNPRHKITKRGQNVTFRCDPISEHNRLYWYRQTLGQGPEFLTYFQNEAQLEKSRLLSDRFSAERPKGSFSTLEIQRTEQGDSAMYLCASSSQGTSMNTEAFFGQGTRLTVV.

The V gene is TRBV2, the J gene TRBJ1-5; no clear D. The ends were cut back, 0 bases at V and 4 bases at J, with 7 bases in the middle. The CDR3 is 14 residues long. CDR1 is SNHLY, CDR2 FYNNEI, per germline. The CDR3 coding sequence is TGTGCCAGCAGTGAAGCCGAGCGGAATCAGCCCCAGCATTTT. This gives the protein CASSEAERNQPQHF.

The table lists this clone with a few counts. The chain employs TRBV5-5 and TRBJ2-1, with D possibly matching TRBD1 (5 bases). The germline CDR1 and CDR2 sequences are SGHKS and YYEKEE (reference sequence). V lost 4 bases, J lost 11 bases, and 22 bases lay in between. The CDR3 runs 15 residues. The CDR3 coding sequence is TGTGCCAGCAGCGTAGGGGTGGGTTCCCCGACTCAGCAGTTCTTC. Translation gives CASSVGVGSPTQQFF.

This CDR3 is CASSQGNRDNYGYTF. The CDR3 nucleotides are TGTGCCAGCAGCCAAGGTAACAGAGACAACTATGGCTACACCTTC. V is TRBV4-2 and J is TRBJ1-2; no clear D. Germline V gene sequence: CDR1 LGHNA, CDR2 YNFKEQ. Between the trimmed V and J ends, which lost 1 base and 2 bases, there was a span of 11 bases. CDR3 length: 15 residues.

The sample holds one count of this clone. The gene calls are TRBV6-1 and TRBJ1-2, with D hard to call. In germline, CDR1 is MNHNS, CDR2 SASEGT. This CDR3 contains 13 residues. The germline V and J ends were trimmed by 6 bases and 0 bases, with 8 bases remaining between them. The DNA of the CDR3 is TGTGCCAGCAGGACCACAGCTAACTATGGCTACACCTTC. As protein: CASRTTANYGYTF.

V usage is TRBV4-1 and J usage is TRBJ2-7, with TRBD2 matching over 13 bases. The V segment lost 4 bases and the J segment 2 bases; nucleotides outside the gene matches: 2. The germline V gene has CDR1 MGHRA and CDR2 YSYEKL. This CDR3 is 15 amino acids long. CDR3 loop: CASSLGLAGAYEQYF. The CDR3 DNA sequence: TGCGCCAGCAGCCTCGGACTAGCGGGAGCCTACGAGCAGTACTTC.

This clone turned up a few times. The CDR3 loop reads CASSWDRDTGELFF. The CDR3 bases are TGTGCCAGCAGTTGGGACAGGGACACCGGGGAGCTGTTTTTT. V and J are TRBV6-5 and TRBJ2-2; 9 bases agree with TRBD1. The CDR3 totals 14 residues. The germline gives CDR1 MNHEY, CDR2 SVGAGI. J was trimmed by 3 bases and V by 4 bases; bases with no gene match: 0.

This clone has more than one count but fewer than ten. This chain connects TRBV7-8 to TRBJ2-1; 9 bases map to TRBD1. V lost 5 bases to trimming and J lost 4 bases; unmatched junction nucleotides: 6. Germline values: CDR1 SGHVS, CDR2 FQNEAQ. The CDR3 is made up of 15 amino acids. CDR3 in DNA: TGTGCCAGCAGCCCCCAGGGACAGGGATACAATGAGCAGTTCTTC. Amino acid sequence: CASSPQGQGYNEQFF.

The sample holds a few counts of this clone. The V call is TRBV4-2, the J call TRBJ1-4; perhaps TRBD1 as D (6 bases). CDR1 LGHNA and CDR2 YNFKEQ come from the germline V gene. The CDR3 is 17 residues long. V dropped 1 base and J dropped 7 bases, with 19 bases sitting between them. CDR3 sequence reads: CASSQVSGGALSEKLFF. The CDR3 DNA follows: TGTGCCAGCAGCCAAGTTTCGGGGGGCGCGTTGAGTGAAAAACTGTTTTTT.

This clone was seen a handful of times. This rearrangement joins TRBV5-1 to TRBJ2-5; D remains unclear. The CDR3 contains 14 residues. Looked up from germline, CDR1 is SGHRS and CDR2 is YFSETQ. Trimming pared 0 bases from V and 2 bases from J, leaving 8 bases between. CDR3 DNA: TGCGCCAGCAGCTTGGGCCAGGTTCAAGAGACCCAGTACTTC. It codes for CASSLGQVQETQYF.

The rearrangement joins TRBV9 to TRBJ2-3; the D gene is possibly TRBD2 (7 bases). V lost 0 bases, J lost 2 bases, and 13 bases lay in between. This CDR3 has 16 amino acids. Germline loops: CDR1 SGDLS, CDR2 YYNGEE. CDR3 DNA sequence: TGTGCCAGCAGCGTAGAACCGGGGGGCCACACAGATACGCAGTATTTT. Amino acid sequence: CASSVEPGGHTDTQYF.

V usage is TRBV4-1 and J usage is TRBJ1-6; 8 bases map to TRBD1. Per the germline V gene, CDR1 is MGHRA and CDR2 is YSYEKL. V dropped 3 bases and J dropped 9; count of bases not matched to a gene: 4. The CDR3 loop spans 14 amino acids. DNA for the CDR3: TGCGCCAGCAGCCAGACAGGGGATGTTTCACCCCTCCACTTT. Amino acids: CASSQTGDVSPLHF.